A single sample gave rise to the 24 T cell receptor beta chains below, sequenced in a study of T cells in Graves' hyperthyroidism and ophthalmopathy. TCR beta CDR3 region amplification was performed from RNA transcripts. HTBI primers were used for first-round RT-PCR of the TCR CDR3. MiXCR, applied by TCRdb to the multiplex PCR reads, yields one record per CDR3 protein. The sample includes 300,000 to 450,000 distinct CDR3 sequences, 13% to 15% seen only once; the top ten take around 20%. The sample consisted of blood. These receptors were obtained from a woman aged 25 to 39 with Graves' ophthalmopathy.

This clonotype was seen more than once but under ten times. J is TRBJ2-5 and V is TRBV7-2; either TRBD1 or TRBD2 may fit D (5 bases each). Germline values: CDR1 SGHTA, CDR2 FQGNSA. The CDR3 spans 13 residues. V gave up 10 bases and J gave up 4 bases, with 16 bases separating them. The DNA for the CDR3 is TGTGCCACCCGGTACGGGGACGTAGAGACCCAGTACTTC. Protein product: CATRYGDVETQYF.

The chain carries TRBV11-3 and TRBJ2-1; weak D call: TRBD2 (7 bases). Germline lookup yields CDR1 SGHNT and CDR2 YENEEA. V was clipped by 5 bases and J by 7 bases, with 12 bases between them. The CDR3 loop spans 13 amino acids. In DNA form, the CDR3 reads TGTGCCAGCAGCCCGGCGGGGGCTAATGAGCAGTTCTTC. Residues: CASSPAGANEQFF.

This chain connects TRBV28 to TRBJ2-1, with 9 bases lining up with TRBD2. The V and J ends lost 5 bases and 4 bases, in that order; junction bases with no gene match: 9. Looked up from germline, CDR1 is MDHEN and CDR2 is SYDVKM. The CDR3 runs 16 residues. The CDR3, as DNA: TGTGCCAGCAGTGAACCGGGACTAGCTACATACAATGAGCAGTTCTTC. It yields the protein CASSEPGLATYNEQFF.

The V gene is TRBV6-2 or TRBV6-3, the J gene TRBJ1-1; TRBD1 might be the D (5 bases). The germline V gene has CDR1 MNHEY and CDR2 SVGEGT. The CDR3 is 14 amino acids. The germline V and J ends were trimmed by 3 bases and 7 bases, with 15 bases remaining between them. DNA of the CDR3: TGTGCCAGCAGTTATTGGGGGAAGGACATTGAAGCTTTCTTT. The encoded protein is CASSYWGKDIEAFF.

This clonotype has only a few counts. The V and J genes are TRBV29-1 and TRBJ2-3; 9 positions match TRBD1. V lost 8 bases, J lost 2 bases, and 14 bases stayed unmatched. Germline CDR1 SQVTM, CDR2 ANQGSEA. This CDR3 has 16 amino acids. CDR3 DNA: TGCAGCTCCACCGCCCCGGGACAGGGATACACAGATACGCAGTATTTT. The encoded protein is CSSTAPGQGYTDTQYF.

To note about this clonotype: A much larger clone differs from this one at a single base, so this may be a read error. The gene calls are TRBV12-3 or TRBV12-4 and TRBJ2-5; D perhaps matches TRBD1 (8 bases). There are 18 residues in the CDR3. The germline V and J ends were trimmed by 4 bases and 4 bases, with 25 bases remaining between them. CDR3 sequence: CASSSTGGTGGGRETQYF. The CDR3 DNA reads TGTGCCAGCAGTTCGACGGGGGGAACAGGGGGGGGTAGAGAGACCCAGTACTTC.

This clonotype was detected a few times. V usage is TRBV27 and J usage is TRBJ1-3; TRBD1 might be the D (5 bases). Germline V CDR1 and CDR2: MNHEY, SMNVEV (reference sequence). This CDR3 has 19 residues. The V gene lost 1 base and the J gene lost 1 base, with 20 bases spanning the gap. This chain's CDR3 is CASSLYPPPRGGSGNTIYF. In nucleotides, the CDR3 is TGTGCCAGCAGTTTATACCCCCCCCCCCGCGGGGGATCTGGAAACACCATATATTTT.

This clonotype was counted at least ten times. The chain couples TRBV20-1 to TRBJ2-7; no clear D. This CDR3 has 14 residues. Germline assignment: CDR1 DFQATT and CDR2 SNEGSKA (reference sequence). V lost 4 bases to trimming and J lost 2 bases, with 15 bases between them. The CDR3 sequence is CSAKRLLGTYEQYF. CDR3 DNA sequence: TGCAGTGCTAAAAGGCTCCTTGGGACCTACGAGCAGTACTTC.

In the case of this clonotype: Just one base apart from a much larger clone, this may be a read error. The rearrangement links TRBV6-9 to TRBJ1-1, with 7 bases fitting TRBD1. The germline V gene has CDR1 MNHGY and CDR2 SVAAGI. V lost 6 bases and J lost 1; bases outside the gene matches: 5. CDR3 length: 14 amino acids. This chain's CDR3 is CASREGAWNTEAFF. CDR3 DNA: TGTGCCAGCAGGGAGGGGGCCTGGAACACTGAAGCTTTCTTT.

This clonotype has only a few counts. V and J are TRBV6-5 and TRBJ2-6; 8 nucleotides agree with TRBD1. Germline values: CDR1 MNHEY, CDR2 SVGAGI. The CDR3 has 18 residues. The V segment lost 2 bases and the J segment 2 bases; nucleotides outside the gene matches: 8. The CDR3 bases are TGTGCCAGCAGTTACCCCCAGGGGGCATCGACTGGGGCCAACGTCCTGACTTTC. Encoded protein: CASSYPQGASTGANVLTF.

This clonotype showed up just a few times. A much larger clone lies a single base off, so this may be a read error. Here the CDR3 reads CASKPSNYGYAF. CDR3 DNA sequence: TGTGCCAGCAAGCCCAGTAACTATGGCTACGCCTTC. J is TRBJ1-2 and V is TRBV11-2; the D is unclear. This CDR3 spans 12 amino acids. Germline CDR1 SGHAT, CDR2 FQNNGV.

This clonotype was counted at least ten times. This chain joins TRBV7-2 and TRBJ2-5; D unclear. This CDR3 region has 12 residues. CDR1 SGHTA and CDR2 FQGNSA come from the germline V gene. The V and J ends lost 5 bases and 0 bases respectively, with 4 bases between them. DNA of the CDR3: TGTGCCAGCAGCGAAAACCAAGAGACCCAGTACTTC. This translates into CASSENQETQYF.

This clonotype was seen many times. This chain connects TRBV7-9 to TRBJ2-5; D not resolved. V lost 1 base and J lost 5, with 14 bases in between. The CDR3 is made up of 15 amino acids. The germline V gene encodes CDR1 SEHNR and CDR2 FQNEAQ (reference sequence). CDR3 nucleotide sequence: TGTGCCAGCAGCTTAGTTGAGTCAGTCCGGGAGACCCAGTACTTC. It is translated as CASSLVESVRETQYF.

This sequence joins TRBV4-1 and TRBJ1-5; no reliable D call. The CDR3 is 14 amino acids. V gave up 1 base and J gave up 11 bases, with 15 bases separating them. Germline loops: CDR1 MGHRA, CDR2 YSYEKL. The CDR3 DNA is TGCGCCAGCAGCCAAGTGACGGACTTTAGGTCCCAGCATTTT. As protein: CASSQVTDFRSQHF.

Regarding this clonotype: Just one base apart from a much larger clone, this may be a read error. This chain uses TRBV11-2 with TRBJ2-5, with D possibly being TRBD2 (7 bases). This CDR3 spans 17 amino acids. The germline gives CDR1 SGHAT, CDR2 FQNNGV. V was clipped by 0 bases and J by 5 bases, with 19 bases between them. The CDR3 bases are TGTGCCAGCAGCTTAGAGAGGGGGGGTAATCTTTGGGAGACCCAGTACTTC. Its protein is CASSLERGGNLWETQYF.

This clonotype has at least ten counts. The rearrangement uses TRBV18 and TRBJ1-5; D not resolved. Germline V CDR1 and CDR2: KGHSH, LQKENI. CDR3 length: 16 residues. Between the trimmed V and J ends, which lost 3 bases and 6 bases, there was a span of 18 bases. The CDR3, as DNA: TGTGCCAGCTCACCGGCTTACGGAGGGTTGGTTCAGCCCCAGCATTTT. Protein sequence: CASSPAYGGLVQPQHF.

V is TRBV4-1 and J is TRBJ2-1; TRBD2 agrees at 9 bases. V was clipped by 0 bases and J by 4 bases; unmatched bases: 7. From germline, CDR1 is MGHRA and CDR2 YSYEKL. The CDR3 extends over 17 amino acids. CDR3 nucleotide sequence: TGCGCCAGCAGCCAAGATACAGGCGGGGGGGTTTACAATGAGCAGTTCTTC. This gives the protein CASSQDTGGGVYNEQFF.

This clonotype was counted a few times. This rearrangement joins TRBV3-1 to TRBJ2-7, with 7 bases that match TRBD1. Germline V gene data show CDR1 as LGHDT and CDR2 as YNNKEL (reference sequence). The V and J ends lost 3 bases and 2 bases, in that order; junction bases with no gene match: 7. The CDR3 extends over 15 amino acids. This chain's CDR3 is CASSQDRHRTYEQYF. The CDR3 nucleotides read TGTGCCAGCAGCCAGGACAGGCATAGAACCTACGAGCAGTACTTC.

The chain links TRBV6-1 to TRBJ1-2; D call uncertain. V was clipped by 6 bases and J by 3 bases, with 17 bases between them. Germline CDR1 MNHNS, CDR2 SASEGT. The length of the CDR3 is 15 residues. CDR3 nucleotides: TGTGCCAGCAGCCCTACTTTGACGGCCGACTATGGCTACACCTTC. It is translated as CASSPTLTADYGYTF.

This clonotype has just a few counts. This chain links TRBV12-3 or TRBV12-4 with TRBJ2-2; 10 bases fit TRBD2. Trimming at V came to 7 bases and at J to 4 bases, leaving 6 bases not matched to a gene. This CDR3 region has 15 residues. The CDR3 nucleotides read TGTGCCAGCACGAAGCGGGGGGGCGTCACCGGGGAGCTGTTTTTT. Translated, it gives CASTKRGGVTGELFF.

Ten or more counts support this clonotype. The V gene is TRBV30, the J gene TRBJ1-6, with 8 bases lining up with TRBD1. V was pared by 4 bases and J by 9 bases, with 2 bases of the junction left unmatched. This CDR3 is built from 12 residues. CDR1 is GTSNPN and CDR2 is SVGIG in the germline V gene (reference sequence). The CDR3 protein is CAWNRGSSPLHF. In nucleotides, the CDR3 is TGTGCCTGGAACAGGGGGAGTTCACCCCTCCACTTT.

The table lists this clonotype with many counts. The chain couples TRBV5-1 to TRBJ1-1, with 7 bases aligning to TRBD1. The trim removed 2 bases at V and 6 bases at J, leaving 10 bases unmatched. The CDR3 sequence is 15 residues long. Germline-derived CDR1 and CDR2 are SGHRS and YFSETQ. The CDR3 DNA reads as TGCGCCAGCAGCTTACCCGGGACAGCCATGTCTGAAGCTTTCTTT. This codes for CASSLPGTAMSEAFF.

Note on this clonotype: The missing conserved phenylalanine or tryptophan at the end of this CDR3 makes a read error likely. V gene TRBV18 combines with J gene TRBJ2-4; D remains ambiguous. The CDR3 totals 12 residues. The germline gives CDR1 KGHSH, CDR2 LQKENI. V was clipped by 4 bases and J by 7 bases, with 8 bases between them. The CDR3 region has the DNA TGTGCCAGCTCACTCCTGGGGAACATTCAGTACCTC. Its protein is CASSLLGNIQYL.

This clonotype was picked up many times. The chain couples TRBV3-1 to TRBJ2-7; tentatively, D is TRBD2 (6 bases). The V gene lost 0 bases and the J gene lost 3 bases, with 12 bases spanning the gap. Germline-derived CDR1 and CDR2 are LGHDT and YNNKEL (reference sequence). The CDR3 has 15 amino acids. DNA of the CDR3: TGTGCCAGCAGCCAAGATCTGGACTATCGCTACGAGCAGTACTTC. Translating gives CASSQDLDYRYEQYF.